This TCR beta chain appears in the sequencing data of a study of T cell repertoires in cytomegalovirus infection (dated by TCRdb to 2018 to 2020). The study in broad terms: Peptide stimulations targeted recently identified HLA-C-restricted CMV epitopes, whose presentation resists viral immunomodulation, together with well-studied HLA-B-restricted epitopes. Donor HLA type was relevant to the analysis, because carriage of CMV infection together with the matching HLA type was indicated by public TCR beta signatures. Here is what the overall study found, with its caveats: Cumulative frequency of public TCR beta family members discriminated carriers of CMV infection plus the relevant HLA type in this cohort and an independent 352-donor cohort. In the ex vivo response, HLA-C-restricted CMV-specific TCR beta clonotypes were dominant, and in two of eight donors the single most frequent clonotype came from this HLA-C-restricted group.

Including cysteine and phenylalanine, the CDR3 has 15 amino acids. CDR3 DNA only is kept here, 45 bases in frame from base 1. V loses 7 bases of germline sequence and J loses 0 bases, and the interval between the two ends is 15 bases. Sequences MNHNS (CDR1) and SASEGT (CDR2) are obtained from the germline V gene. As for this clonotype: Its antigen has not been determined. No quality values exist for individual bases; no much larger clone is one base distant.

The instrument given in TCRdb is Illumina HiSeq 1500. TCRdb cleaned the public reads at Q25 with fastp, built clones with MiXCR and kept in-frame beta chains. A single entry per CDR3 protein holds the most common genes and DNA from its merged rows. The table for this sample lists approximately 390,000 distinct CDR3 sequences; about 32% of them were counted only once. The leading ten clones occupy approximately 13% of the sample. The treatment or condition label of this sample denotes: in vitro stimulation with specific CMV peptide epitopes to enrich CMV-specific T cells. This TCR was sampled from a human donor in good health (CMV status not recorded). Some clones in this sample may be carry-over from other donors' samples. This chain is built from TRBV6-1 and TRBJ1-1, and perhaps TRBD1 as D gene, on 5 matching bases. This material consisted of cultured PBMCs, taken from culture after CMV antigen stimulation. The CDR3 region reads CASTKWGQMNTEAFF. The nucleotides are TGTGCCAGCACCAAATGGGGCCAGATGAACACTGAAGCTTTCTTT.